A single T cell receptor beta chain is shown here with its context. Its target is not known. Original handling: Clinicopathological groups supplied CDR3 differences that were used to build a distant-metastasis classifier for papillary thyroid cancer. TCRdb re-clonotyped the PCR reads through MiXCR. V and J calls and clone size were set by TCRdb, not the authors. The profile shows approximately 31,000 clones, about 32% of them singletons. This record comes from a study of metastatic and nonmetastatic thyroid tumors. About the research overall: Peripheral blood and tumor or nodule samples from malignant and benign thyroid patients were compared.

Whole-study results and caveats: Significantly higher TCR beta diversity was reportedly seen in malignant thyroid tumors than benign nodules, in blood and tumor.

The CDR3 has 13 amino acids. The germline gives CDR1 LNHDA, CDR2 SQIVND (reference sequence). Trimming took 7 bases from V and 6 from J, leaving 13 bases between them. Treatment of any kind had been given to no patient before thyroid surgery. This sequence originates from a female donor with papillary thyroid cancer or a benign thyroid nodule (not recorded which). Some clones in this sample may be carry-over from other donors' samples. This rearrangement joins TRBV19 to TRBJ2-1, with D tentatively TRBD2 (5 bases). What was sequenced was blood. CDR3 in amino acids: CASTIGLANEQFF. CDR3 nucleotides: TGTGCCAGTACTATCGGACTCGCCAATGAGCAGTTCTTC. The full variable domain, completed using reference TRBV19 and TRBJ2-1, is DGGITQSPKYLFRKEGQNVTLSCEQNLNHDAMYWYRQDPGQGLRLIYYSQIVNDFQKGDIAEGYSVSREKKESFPLTVTSAQKNPTAFYLCASTIGLANEQFFGPGTRLTVL.